This T cell receptor (beta chain) was sequenced for a study of read filtering for tumor transcriptome and immune sequencing. Turning to the study itself: The cohort had about 16 men and under 15 women aged roughly 47 to 90, mean about 72 years. Transcriptome libraries were built from DNase-treated RNA.

V shed 0 bases, J shed 2 bases, and the junction held 4 bases outside the gene matches. CDR1 and CDR2 (germline): KGHSH, LQKENI. The CDR3 has 17 amino acids. From approximately 430 ng of RNA, a library with molecular barcoded alpha/delta and beta/gamma adaptors was made. TCRdb passed the reads through MiXCR, listing each CDR3 protein once. In the table there are 65,000 or so distinct CDR3 sequences, roughly 18% of which are singletons. This clonotype was counted many times. The sequenced sample consisted of a population of CD138-negative cells sorted from bone marrow. The TCR originated in a donor aged 40 or over with multiple myeloma. The chain uses TRBV18 and TRBJ2-3; 11 nucleotides align to TRBD2. The CDR3 nucleotides read TGTGCCAGCTCACCACCGACTAGCGGGATGACCACAGATACGCAGTATTTT. Amino acids: CASSPPTSGMTTDTQYF.